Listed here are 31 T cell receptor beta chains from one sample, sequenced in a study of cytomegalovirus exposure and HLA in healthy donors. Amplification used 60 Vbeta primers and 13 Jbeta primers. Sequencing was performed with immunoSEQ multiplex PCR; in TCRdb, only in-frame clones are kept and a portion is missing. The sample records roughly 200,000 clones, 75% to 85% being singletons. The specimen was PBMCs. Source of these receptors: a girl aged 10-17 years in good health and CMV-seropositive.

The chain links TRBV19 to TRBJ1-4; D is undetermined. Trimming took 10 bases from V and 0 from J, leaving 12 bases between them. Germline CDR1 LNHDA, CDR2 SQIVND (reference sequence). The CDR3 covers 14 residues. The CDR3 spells CATKASATNEKLFF. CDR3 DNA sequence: TGTGCCACCAAAGCTAGTGCAACTAATGAAAAACTGTTTTTT.

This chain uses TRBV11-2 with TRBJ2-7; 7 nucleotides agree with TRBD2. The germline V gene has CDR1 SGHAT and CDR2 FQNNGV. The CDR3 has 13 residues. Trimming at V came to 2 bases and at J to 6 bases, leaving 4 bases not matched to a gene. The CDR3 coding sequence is TGTGCCAGCAGCTTAATGGGGGGGAGCGAGCAGTACTTC. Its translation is CASSLMGGSEQYF.

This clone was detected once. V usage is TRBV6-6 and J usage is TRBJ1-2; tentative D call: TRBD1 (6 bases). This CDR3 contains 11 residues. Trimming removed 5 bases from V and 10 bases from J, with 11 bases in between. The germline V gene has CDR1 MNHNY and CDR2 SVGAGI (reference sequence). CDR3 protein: CASSLQGYYTF. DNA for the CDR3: TGTGCCAGCAGTCTACAGGGTTACTACACCTTC.

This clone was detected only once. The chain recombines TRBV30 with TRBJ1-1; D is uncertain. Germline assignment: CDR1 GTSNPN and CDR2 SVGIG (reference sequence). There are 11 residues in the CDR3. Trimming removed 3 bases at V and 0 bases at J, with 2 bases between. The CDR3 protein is CAWSMNTEAFF. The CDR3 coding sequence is TGTGCCTGGAGCATGAACACTGAAGCTTTCTTT.

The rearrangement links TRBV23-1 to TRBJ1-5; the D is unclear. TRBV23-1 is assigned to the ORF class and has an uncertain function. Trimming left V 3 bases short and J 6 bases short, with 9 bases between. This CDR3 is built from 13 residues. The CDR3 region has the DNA TGCGCCAGCAGTCAGAGGGATCGTCAGCCCCAGCATTTT. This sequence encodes CASSQRDRQPQHF.

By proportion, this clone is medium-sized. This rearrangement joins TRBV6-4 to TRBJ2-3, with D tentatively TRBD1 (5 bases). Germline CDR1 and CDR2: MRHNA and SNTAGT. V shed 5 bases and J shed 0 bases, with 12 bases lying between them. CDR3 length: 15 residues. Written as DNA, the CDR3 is TGTGCCAGCAGTCCGAGCAGGGATAGCACAGATACGCAGTATTTT. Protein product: CASSPSRDSTDTQYF.

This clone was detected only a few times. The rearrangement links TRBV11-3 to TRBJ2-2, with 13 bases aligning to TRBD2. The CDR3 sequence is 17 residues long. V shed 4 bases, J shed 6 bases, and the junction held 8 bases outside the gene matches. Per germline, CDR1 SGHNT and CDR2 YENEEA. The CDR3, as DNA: TGTGCCAGCAGCTGGTCGACTAGCGGGGGGCCCCCCGGGGAGCTGTTTTTT. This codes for CASSWSTSGGPPGELFF. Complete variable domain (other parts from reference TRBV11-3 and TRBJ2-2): EAGVVQSPRYKIIEKKQPVAFWCNPISGHNTLYWYLQNLGQGPELLIRYENEEAVDDSQLPKDRFSAERLKGVDSTLKIQPAELGDSAVYLCASSWSTSGGPPGELFFGEGSRLTVL.

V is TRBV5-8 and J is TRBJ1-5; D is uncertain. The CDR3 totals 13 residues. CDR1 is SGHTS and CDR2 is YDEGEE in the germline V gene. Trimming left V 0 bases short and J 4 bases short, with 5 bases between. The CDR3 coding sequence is TGTGCCAGCAGCTTGGAGAGAAATCAGCCCCAGCATTTT. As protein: CASSLERNQPQHF.

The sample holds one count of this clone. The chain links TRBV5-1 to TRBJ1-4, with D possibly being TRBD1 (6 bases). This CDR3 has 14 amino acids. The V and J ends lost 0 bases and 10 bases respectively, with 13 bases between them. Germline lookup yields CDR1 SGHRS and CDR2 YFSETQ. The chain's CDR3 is CASSLGIEGGKLFF. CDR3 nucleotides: TGCGCCAGCAGCTTGGGGATCGAAGGGGGAAAACTGTTTTTT. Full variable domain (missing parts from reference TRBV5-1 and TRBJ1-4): KAGVTQTPRYLIKTRGQQVTLSCSPISGHRSVSWYQQTPGQGLQFLFEYFSETQRNKGNFPGRFSGRQFSNSRSEMNVSTLELGDSALYLCASSLGIEGGKLFFGSGTQLSVL.

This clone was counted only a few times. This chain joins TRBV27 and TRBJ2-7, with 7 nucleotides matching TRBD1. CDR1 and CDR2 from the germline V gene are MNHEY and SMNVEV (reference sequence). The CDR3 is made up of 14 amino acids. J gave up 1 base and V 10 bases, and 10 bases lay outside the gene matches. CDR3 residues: CATAWTGASYEQYF. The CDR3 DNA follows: TGTGCCACCGCCTGGACAGGAGCTTCCTACGAGCAGTACTTC.

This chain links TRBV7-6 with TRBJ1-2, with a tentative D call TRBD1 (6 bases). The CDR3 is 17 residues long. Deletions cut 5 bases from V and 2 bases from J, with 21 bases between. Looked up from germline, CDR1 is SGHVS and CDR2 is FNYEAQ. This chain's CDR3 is CASSPPLGGGANYGYTF. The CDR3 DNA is TGTGCCAGCAGCCCACCCCTCGGCGGGGGCGCCAACTATGGCTACACCTTC.

This CDR3 is CTSSLRGQGNTEAFF. The CDR3 region has the DNA TGCACCAGCAGCCTGAGGGGACAGGGGAACACTGAAGCTTTCTTT. This chain uses TRBV1 with TRBJ1-1; the tabulated D call, TRBD1, remains unverified against the DNA. TRBV1 represents a pseudogene. This CDR3 comprises 15 residues.

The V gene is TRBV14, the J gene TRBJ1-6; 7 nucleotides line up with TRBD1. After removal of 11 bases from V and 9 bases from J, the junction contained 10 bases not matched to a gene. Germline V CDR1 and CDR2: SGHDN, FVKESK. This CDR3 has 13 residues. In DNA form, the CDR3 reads TGTGCCGTATCGACAGGGTTGGGTTCACCCCTCCACTTT. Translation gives CAVSTGLGSPLHF.

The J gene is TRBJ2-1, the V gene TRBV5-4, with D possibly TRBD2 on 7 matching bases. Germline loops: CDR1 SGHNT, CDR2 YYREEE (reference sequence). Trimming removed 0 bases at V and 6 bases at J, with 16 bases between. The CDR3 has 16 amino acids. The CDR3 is CASSLVWGPGGNEQFF. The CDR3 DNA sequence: TGTGCCAGCAGCTTGGTGTGGGGGCCGGGAGGCAATGAGCAGTTCTTC.

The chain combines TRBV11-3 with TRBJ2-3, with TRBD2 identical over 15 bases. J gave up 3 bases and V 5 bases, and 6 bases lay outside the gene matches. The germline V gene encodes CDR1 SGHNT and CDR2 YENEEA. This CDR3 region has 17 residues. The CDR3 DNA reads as TGTGCCAGCAGCCCGGGACTAGCGGGGGGCACTACAGATACGCAGTATTTT. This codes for CASSPGLAGGTTDTQYF.

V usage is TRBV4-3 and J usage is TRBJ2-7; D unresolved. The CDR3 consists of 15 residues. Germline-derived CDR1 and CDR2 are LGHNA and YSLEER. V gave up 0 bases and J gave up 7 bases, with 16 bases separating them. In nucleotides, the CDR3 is TGCGCCAGCAGCCAAGATTTCGTAACGATGAGGGAGCAGTACTTC. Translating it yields CASSQDFVTMREQYF.

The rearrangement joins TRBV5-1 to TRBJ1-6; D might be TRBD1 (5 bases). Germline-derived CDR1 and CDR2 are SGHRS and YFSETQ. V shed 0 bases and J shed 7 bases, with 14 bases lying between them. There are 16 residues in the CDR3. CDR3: CASSLAPGTANSPLHF. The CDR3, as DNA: TGCGCCAGCAGCTTGGCTCCCGGGACTGCCAATTCACCCCTCCACTTT.

The DNA of the CDR3 is TGTGCCAGCAGCCATCCCGACAGGGCCGGGGAGCTGTTTTTT. Translation gives CASSHPDRAGELFF. The rearrangement uses TRBV6-5 and TRBJ2-2; 7 positions agree with TRBD1. V trimming: 6 bases; J trimming: 6 bases; junction bases outside the gene matches: 7. The CDR3 length is 14 residues. In germline, CDR1 is MNHEY, CDR2 SVGAGI.

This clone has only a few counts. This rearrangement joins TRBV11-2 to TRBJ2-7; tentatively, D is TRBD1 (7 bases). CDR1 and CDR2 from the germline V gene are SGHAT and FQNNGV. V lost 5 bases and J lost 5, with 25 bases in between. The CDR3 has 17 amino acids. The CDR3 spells CASSLTPTGVERDEQYF. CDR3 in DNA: TGTGCCAGCAGCCTCACCCCCACAGGGGTTGAGCGGGACGAGCAGTACTTC.

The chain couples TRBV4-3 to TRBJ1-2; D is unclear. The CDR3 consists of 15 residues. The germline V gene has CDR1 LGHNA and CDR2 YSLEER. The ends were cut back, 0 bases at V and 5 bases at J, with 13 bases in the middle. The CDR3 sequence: CASSQEYSLTYGYTF. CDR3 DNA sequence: TGCGCCAGCAGCCAAGAGTACAGCCTAACTTATGGCTACACCTTC.

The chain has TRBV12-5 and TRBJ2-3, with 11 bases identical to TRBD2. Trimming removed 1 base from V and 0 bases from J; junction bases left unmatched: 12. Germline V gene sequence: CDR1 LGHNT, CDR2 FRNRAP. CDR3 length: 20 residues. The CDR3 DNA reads TGTGCTAGTGGTTTGGGGCTAGCGGGGGGAGGAAGGGGAAGCACAGATACGCAGTATTTT. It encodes CASGLGLAGGGRGSTDTQYF. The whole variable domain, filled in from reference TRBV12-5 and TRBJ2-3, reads DARVTQTPRHKVTEMGQEVTMRCQPILGHNTVFWYRQTMMQGLELLAYFRNRAPLDDSGMPKDRFSAEMPDATLATLKIQPSEPRDSAVYFCASGLGLAGGGRGSTDTQYFGPGTRLTVL.

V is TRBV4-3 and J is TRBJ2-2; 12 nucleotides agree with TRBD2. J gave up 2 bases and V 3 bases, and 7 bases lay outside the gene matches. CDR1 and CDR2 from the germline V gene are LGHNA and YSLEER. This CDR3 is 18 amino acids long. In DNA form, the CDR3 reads TGCGCCAGCAGCCACCAGACTAGCGGGGGATCCAACACCGGGGAGCTGTTTTTT. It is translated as CASSHQTSGGSNTGELFF.

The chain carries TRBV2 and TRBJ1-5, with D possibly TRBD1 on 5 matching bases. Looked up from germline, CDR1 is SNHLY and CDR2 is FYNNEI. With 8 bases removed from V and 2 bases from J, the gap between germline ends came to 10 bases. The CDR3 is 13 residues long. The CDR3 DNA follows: TGTGCCAGCGCGGGGGACGGCAATCAGCCCCAGCATTTT. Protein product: CASAGDGNQPQHF.

The chain's CDR3 is CASSFVYREGDTEAFF. CDR3 nucleotide sequence: TGTGCCAGCAGCTTTGTGTACAGAGAGGGTGACACTGAAGCTTTCTTT. The chain is built from TRBV5-8 and TRBJ1-1; D unresolved. The V end was cut by 2 bases, the J end by 3 bases, with 17 bases between. This CDR3 has 16 residues. Germline V gives CDR1 SGHTS, CDR2 YDEGEE.

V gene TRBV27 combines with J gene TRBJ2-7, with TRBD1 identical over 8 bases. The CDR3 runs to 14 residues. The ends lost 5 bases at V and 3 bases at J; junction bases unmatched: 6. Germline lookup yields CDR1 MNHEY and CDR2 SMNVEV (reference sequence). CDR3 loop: CASSPYRGDYEQYF. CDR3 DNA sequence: TGTGCCAGCAGTCCTTACAGGGGGGACTACGAGCAGTACTTC.

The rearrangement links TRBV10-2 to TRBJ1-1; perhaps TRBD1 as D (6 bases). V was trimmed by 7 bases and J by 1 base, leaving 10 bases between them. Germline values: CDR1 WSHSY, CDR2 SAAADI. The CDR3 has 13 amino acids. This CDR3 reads CASTRTENTEAFF. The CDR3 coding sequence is TGCGCCAGCACCCGGACAGAGAACACTGAAGCTTTCTTT.

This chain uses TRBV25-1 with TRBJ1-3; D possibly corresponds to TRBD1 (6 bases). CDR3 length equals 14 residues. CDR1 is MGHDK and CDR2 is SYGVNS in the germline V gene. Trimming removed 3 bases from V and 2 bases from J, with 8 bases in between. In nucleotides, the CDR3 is TGTGCCAGCAGTGACCCAGGGGCTGGAAACACCATATATTTT. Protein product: CASSDPGAGNTIYF.

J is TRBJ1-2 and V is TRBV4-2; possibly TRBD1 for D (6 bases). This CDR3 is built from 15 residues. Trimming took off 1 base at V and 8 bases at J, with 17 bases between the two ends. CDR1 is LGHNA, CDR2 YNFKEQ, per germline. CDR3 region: CASSQAPPGAGGYTF. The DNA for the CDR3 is TGTGCCAGCAGCCAAGCCCCCCCAGGGGCTGGGGGCTACACCTTC.

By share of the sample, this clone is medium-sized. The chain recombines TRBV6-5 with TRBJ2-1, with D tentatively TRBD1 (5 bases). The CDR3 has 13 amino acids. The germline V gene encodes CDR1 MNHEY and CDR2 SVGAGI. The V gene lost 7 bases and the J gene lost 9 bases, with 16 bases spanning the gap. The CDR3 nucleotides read TGTGCCAGCACCCCCCCAGGGTTCACTGAGCAGTTCTTC. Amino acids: CASTPPGFTEQFF.

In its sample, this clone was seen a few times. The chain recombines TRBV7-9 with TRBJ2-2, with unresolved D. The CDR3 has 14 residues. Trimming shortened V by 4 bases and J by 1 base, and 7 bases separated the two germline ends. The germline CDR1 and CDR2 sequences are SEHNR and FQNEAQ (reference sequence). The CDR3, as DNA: TGTGCCAGCAGCTCACAAGTGAACACCGGGGAGCTGTTTTTT. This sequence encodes CASSSQVNTGELFF.

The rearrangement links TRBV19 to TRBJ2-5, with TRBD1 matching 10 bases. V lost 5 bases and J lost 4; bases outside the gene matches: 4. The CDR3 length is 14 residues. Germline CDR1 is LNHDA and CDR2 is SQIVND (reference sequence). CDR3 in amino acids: CASSSRTGGETQYF. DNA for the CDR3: TGTGCCAGTAGTTCCCGGACAGGGGGAGAGACCCAGTACTTC.